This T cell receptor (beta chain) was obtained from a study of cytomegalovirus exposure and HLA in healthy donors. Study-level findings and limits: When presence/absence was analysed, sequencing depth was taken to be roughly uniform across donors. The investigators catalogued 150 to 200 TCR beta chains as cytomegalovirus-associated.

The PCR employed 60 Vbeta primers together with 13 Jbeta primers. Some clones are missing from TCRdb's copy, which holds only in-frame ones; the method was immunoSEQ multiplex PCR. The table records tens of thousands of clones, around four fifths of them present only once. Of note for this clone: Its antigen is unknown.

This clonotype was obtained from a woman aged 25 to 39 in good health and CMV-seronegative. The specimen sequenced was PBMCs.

CDR3 residues: CASSRTSGGSDTQYF. CDR3 in DNA: TGCGCCAGCAGCCGGACTAGCGGGGGGTCAGATACGCAGTATTTT. V usage is TRBV4-3 and J usage is TRBJ2-3; 14 bases agree with TRBD2. The CDR3 is made up of 15 amino acids. The germline V gene has CDR1 LGHNA and CDR2 YSLEER. With 4 bases clipped from V and 4 bases from J, the junction kept 1 base outside the gene matches.